Sequencing of this T cell receptor beta chain was carried out in a study of post-analysis software for immune sequencing data. Study at large: Clinical courses comprised relapsing-remitting, secondary progressive and progressive-relapsing multiple sclerosis. Whole-study findings and limits: There were several TRBV segments more frequent in patients than controls, and TRBV5-6, TRBV5-1 and TRBV20-1 were among them. Patients with multiple sclerosis recorded significantly lower normalized Chao1 diversity than controls, the study found.

The TCR beta cDNA libraries carried unique molecular identifiers. Roughly 450,000 cDNA molecules were recovered from an input of about 1 to 10 million T cells. TCRdb fed the PCR reads into MiXCR, producing one record per CDR3 protein. This repertoire shows 700,000 to 900,000 distinct CDR3 sequences, around 42% found once; its top ten account for roughly 5%. The V end lost 3 bases, the J end lost 3 bases, and 6 bases lay between the germline ends. This CDR3 spans 13 amino acids. In the case of this clonotype: The antigen is not known.

The sequence came from a girl aged 5 to 17 with multiple sclerosis. The chain has TRBV12-3 or TRBV12-4 and TRBJ2-4; D is unclear. The sample was blood. The CDR3 DNA follows: TGTGCCAGCAGTTTTAGATACAAAAACATTCAGTACTTC. Translated, it gives CASSFRYKNIQYF.